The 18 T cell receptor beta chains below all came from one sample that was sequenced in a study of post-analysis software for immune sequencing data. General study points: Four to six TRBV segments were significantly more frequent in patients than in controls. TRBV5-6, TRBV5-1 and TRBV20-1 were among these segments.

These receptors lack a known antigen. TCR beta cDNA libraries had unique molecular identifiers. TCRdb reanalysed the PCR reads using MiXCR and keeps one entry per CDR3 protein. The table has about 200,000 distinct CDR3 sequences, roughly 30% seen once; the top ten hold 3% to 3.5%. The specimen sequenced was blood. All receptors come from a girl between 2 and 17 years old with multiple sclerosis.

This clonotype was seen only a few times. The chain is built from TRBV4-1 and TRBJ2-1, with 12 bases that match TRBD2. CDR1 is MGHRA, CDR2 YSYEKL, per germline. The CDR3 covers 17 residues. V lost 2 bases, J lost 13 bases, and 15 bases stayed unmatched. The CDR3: CASSQQTFGTSGFGQFF. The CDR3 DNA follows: TGCGCCAGCAGCCAACAAACCTTCGGGACTAGCGGGTTTGGACAGTTCTTC.

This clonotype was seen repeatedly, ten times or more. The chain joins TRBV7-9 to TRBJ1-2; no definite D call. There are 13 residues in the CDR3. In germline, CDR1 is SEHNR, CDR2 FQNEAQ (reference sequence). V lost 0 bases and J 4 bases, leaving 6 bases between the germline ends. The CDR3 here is CASSLALSYGYTF. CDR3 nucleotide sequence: TGTGCCAGCAGCTTAGCGCTAAGCTATGGCTACACCTTC. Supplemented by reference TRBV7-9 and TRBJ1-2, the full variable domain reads DTGVSQNPRHKITKRGQNVTFRCDPISEHNRLYWYRQTLGQGPEFLTYFQNEAQLEKSRLLSDRFSAERPKGSFSTLEIQRTEQGDSAMYLCASSLALSYGYTFGSGTRLTVV.

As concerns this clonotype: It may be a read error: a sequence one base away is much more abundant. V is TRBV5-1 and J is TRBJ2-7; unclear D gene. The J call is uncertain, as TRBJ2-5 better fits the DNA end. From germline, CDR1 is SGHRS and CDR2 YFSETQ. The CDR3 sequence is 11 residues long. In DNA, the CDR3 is TGCGCCGGCAGTGAACGGGAGACCCAGTACTTC. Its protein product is CAGSERETQYF.

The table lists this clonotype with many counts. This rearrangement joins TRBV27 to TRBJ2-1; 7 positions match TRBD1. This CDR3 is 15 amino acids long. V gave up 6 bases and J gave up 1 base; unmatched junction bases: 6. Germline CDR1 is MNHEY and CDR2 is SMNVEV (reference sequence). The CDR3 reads CASRLGTVSYNEQFF. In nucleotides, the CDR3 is TGTGCCAGCAGACTTGGGACAGTTTCCTACAATGAGCAGTTCTTC.

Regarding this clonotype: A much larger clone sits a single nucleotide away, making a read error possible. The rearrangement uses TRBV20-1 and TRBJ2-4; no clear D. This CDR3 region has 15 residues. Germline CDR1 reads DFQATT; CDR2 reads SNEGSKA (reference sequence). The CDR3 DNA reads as TGCAGTGCTAGTAATCCCCGTTTAGCCGAAAACATTCAGTACTTC. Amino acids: CSASNPRLAENIQYF.

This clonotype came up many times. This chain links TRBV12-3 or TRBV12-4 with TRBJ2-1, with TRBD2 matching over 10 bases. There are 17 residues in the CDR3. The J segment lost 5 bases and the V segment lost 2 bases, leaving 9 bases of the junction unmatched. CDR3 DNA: TGTGCCAGCAGTTTAATGGCTAGCGGGGGCCAGAACAATGAGCAGTTCTTC. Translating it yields CASSLMASGGQNNEQFF.

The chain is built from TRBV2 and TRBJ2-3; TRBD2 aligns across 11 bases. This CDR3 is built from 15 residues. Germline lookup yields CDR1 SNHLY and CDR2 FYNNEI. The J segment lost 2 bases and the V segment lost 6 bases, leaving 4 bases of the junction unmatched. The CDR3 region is CASRRGLAVTDTQYF. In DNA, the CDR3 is TGTGCCAGCAGGAGGGGACTAGCGGTCACAGATACGCAGTATTTT.

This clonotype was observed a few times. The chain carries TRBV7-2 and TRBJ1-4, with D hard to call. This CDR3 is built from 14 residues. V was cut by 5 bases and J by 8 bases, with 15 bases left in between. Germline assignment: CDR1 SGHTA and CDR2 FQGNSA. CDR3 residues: CASSHDPRSEKLFF. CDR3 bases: TGTGCCAGCAGCCACGACCCGAGAAGCGAAAAACTGTTTTTT.

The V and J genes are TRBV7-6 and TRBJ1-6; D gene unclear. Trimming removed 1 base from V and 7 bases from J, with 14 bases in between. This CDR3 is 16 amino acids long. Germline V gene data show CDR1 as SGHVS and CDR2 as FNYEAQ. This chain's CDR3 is CASSLERGIGNSPLHF. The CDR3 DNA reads TGTGCCAGCAGCTTAGAAAGAGGCATTGGCAATTCACCCCTCCACTTT.

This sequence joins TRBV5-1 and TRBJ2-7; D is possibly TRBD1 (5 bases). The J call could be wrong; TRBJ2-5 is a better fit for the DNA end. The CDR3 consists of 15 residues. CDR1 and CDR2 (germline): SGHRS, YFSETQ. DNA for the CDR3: TGCGCCAGCAGCTTGGCCAGGGCAGCCCAAGAGACCCAGTACTTC. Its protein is CASSLARAAQETQYF.

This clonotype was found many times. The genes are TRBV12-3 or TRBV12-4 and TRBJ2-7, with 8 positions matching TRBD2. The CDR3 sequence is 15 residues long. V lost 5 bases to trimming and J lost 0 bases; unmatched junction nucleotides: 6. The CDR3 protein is CASSISGNPSYEQYF. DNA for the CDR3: TGTGCCAGCAGTATTAGCGGGAACCCCTCCTACGAGCAGTACTTC.

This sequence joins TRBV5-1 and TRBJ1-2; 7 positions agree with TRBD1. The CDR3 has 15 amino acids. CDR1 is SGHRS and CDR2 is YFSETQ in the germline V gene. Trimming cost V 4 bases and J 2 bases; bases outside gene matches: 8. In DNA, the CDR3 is TGCGCCAGCAGCCCCATGGGGGGACAGAACTATGGCTACACCTTC. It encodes CASSPMGGQNYGYTF.

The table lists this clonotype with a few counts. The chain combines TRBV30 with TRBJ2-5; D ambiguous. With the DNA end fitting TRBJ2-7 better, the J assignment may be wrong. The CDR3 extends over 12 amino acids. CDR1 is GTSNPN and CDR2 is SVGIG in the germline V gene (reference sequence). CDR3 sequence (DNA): TGTGCCTGGAGTTTGTGGTCATACGAGCAGTACTTC. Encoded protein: CAWSLWSYEQYF.

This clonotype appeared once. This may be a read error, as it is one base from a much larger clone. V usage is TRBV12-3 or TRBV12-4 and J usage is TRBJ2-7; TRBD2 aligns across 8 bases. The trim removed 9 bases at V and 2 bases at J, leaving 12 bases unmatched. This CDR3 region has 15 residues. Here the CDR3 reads CASEQGPGGTYEQYF. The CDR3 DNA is TGTGCCAGTGAGCAGGGGCCGGGAGGGACCTACGAGCAGTACTTC.

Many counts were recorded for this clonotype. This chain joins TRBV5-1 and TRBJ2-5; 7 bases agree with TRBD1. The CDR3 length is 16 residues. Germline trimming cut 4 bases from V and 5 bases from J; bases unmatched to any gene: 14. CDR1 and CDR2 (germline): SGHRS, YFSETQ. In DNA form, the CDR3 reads TGCGCCAGCAGCCACTCAGGGGGTACCTCAAAGGAGACCCAGTACTTC. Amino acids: CASSHSGGTSKETQYF.

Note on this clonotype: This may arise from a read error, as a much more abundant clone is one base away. The CDR3 is CASSLVWAGGYNEQYF. The CDR3 DNA reads TGCGCCAGCAGCTTGGTGTGGGCGGGGGGCTACAATGAGCAGTACTTC. The rearrangement links TRBV5-1 to TRBJ2-5, with 8 positions matching TRBD2. CDR3 length: 16 residues. With V trimmed by 0 bases and J by 11 bases, 15 bases remained unmatched. Looked up from germline, CDR1 is SGHRS and CDR2 is YFSETQ.

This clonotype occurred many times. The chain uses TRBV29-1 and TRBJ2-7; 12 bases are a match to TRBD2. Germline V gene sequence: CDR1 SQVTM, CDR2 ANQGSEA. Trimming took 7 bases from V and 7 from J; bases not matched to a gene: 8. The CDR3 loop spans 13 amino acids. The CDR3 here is CSGGLAGHREQYF. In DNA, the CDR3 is TGCAGCGGCGGACTAGCGGGACACCGAGAGCAGTACTTC.

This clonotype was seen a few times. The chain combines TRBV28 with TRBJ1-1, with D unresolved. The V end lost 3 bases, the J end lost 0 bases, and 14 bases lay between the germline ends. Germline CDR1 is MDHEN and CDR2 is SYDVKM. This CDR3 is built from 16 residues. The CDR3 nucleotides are TGTGCCAGCAGTTTTGCAGGAAAGGATATGAACACTGAAGCTTTCTTT. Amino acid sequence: CASSFAGKDMNTEAFF.